This T cell receptor beta chain was profiled in a study of blood T cells in healthy people across ages. The CDR3 is 15 residues long. Germline V lookup: CDR1 SGHVS, CDR2 FQNEAQ. Study-wide results and limits: Unsorted PBMCs blocked a conclusive comparison of naive and antigen-experienced cells. A roughly linear age-dependent decrease characterized TCR beta diversity per million T cells.

The second PCR ran about 7 to 12 cycles with a sample-barcoded 5' primer and J-beta primers. Unique molecular identifiers of 12 random nucleotides labeled each cDNA. TCRdb re-derived calls from the 5' RACE reads in MiXCR, one entry per CDR3 protein. The top ten clones hold around a third of a sample with about 680,000 distinct CDR3 sequences, around half of them seen once. Of note for this clonotype: Its antigen is still unknown.

The specimen was blood. The TCR was taken from a woman between 55 and 75 years old in good health. V usage is TRBV7-8 and J usage is TRBJ2-7, with a weak D call TRBD2 (5 bases). The CDR3 loop is CVTTPAYRGSYEQYF. For the CDR3, the DNA is TGTGTCACGACCCCGGCCTACCGGGGCTCCTACGAGCAGTACTTC. Full variable domain (outside the CDR3, taken from reference TRBV7-8 and TRBJ2-7): GAGVSQSPRYKVAKRGQDVALRCDPISGHVSLFWYQQALGQGPEFLTYFQNEAQLDKSGLPSDRFFAERPEGSVSTLKIQRTQQEDSAVYLCVTTPAYRGSYEQYFGPGTRLTVT.